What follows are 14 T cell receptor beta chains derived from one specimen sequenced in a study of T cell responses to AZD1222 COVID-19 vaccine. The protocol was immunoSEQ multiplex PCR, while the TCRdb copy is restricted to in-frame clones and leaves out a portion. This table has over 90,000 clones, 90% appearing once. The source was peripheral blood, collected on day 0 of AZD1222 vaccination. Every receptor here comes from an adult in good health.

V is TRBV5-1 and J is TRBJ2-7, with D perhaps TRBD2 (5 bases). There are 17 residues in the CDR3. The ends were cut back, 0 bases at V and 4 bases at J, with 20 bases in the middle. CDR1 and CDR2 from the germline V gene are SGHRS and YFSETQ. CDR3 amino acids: CASSLAALRTTGYEQYF. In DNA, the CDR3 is TGCGCCAGCAGCTTGGCAGCCCTCAGAACTACGGGATACGAGCAGTACTTC.

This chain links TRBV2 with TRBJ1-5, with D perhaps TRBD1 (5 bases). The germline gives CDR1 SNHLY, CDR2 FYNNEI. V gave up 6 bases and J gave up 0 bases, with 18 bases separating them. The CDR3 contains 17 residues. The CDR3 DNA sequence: TGTGCCAGCAGCCAAGAGGGAATGACAGTTAGCAATCAGCCCCAGCATTTT. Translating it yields CASSQEGMTVSNQPQHF.

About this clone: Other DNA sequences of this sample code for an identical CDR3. Here the CDR3 reads CASSLRGRSTDTQYF. In nucleotides, the CDR3 is TGCGCCAGCAGCTTGCGGGGCCGGAGCACAGATACGCAGTATTTT. This chain uses TRBV5-1 with TRBJ2-3; perhaps D is TRBD1 or TRBD2 (5 bases each). The CDR3 is 15 residues long. V was clipped by 1 base and J by 0 bases, with 9 bases between them. Germline CDR1 SGHRS, CDR2 YFSETQ.

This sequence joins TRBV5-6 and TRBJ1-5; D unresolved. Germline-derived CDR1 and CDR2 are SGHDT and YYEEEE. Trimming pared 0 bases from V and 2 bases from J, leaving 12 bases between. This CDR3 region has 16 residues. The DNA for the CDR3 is TGTGCCAGCAGCTTGGGTCGGGCAGACGGCAATCAGCCCCAGCATTTT. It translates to CASSLGRADGNQPQHF.

CDR3 in DNA: TGTGCCAGCAGCCTGGGGGGGTCTGGGGCCAACGTCCTGACTTTC. It yields the protein CASSLGGSGANVLTF. This chain uses TRBV28 with TRBJ2-6, with 7 positions matching TRBD2. Per the germline V gene, CDR1 is MDHEN and CDR2 is SYDVKM. The J segment lost 1 base and the V segment lost 6 bases, leaving 3 bases of the junction unmatched. The CDR3 is 15 residues long.

Here the CDR3 DNA reads TGTGCCAGCAGCCACGGTTTCCGAACAGGGGGACAGCCCCAGCATTTT. Residues: CASSHGFRTGGQPQHF. The chain couples TRBV4-2 to TRBJ1-5; 8 nucleotides agree with TRBD1. Germline CDR1 LGHNA, CDR2 YNFKEQ. The CDR3 consists of 16 residues. V gave up 3 bases and J gave up 7 bases; unmatched junction bases: 11.

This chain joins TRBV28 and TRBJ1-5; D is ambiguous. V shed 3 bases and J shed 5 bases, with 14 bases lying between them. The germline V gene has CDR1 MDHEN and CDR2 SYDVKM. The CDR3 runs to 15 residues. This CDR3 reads CASSFVSWRDQPQHF. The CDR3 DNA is TGTGCCAGCAGTTTTGTGAGTTGGAGGGATCAGCCCCAGCATTTT.

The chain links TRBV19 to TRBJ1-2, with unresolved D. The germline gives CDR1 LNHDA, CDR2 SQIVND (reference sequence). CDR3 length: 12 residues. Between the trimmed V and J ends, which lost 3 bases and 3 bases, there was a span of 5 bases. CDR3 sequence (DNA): TGTGCCAGTAGTATCTACCACTATGGCTACACCTTC. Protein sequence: CASSIYHYGYTF.

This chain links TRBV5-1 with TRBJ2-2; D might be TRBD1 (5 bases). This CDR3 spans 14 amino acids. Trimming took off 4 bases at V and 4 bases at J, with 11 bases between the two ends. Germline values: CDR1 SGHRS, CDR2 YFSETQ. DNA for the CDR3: TGCGCCAGCAGCCCTCGGCAGGGCACCGGGGAGCTGTTTTTT. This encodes CASSPRQGTGELFF.

The CDR3 sequence: CASSLTQGFDGYTF. In DNA form, the CDR3 reads TGTGCCAGCAGCCTCACGCAGGGGTTTGATGGCTACACCTTC. This chain links TRBV5-4 with TRBJ1-2; D might be TRBD1 (6 bases). From germline, CDR1 is SGHNT and CDR2 YYREEE (reference sequence). V was shortened by 4 bases and J by 6 bases, with 16 bases between the two germline ends. The CDR3 sequence is 14 residues long.

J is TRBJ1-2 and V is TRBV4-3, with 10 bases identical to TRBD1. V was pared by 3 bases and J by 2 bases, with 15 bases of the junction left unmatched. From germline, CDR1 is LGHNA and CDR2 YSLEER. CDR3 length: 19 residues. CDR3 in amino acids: CASSHTTRDRGRGNYGYTF. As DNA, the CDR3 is TGCGCCAGCAGCCACACAACCCGGGACAGGGGACGTGGGAACTATGGCTACACCTTC.

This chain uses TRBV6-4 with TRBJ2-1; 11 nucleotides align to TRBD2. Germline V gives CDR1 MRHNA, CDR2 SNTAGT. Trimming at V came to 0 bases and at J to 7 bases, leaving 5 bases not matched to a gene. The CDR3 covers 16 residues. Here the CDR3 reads CASSDSPASGGNEQFF. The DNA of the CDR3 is TGTGCCAGCAGTGACTCACCGGCTAGCGGGGGGAATGAGCAGTTCTTC.

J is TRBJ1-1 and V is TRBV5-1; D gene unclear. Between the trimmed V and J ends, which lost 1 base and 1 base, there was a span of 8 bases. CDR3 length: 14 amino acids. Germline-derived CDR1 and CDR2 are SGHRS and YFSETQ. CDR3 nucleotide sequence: TGCGCCAGCAGCTTGTGGCAGGCGAACACTGAAGCTTTCTTT. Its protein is CASSLWQANTEAFF.

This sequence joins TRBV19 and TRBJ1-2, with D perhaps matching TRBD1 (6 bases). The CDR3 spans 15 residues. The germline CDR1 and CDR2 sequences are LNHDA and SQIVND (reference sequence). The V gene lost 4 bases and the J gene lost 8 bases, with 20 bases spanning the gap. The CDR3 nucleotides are TGTGCCAGTAGTACCCCCGGGACATCTGAACAGGGCTACACCTTC. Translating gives CASSTPGTSEQGYTF.